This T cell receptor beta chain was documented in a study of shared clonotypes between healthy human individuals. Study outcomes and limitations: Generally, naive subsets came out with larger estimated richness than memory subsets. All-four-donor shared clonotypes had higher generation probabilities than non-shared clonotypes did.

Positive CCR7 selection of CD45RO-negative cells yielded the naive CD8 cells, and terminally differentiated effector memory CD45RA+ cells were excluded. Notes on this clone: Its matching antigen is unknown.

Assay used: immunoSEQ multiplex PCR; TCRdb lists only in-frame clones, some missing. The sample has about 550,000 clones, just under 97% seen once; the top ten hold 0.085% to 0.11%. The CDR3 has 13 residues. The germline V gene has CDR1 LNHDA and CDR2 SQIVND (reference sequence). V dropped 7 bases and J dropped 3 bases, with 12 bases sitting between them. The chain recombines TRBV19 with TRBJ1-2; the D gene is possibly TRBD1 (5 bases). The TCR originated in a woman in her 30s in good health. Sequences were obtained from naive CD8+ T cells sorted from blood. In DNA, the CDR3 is TGTGCCAGTACCGACGACAGCTACTATGGCTACACCTTC. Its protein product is CASTDDSYYGYTF.